The present TCR beta chain was sequenced within a study of blood T cell repertoires in COVID-19. Across the whole study: The United States, Italy and Spain provided the acute and convalescent COVID-19 samples. Sources were T cells, B-cell-depleted T cells, or PBMCs; the material itself was cDNA or gDNA.

The repertoire was sequenced with immunoSEQ multiplex PCR; TCRdb's copy has only in-frame clones and lacks some. The sample lists roughly 380,000 clones; roughly 87% were seen once. This clone has only one observation. Cohorts were based on clinical histories the participants reported. V shed 2 bases and J shed 5 bases, with 13 bases lying between them. The CDR3 is 15 amino acids. CDR1 and CDR2 (germline): SGHVS, FQNEAQ. Material for sequencing was PBMCs or T cells enriched from blood (not recorded which). The V and J genes are TRBV7-8 and TRBJ2-1; a weak D match, TRBD2 (6 bases). This TCR derives from a woman in her thirties who had recovered from COVID-19. CDR3 amino acids: CASSLSLATNNEQFF. The CDR3 DNA sequence: TGTGCCAGCAGCTTAAGCCTAGCGACTAACAATGAGCAGTTCTTC. Full variable domain (rest looked up from reference TRBV7-8 and TRBJ2-1): GAGVSQSPRYKVAKRGQDVALRCDPISGHVSLFWYQQALGQGPEFLTYFQNEAQLDKSGLPSDRFFAERPEGSVSTLKIQRTQQEDSAVYLCASSLSLATNNEQFFGPGTRLTVL.